The present T cell receptor (beta chain) was sequenced within a study of blood T cell repertoires in COVID-19. The CDR3 length is 13 residues. Trimming stripped 6 bases from V and 7 bases from J, with 13 bases between. The assay was immunoSEQ multiplex PCR, and TCRdb's table has in-frame clones only and misses some. The repertoire holds 350,000 or so clones, 86% seen once, with around 4.5% in the top ten. The sequencing input was PBMCs or T cells enriched from blood (not recorded which). This chain connects TRBV12-3 or TRBV12-4 to TRBJ1-5; D is undetermined. This TCR came from a woman in her thirties or forties with acute COVID-19. The CDR3 loop is CASSMGSGQPQHF. The CDR3 DNA follows: TGTGCCAGCAGCATGGGATCGGGACAGCCCCAGCATTTT.